This TCR beta chain comes out of a study of radiotherapy plus CTLA-4 blockade in lung cancer. General study findings and limits: Radiotherapy was combined with ipilimumab, and tumor-derived TCR clones then expanded in blood.

The CDR3 has 15 amino acids. Trimming removed 2 bases from V and 0 bases from J, with 12 bases in between. Germline CDR1 reads SGHTS; CDR2 reads YDEGEE. This clone turned up a few times. What it recognizes is unknown. TCRdb's copy holds only in-frame clones and misses some; the assay was immunoSEQ multiplex PCR. Found here are about 110,000 clones, approximately 87% of them singletons; the top ten hold less than 2.5%. The chain couples TRBV5-8 to TRBJ2-7; either TRBD1 or TRBD2 may fit D (5 bases each). The TCR was taken from a human donor with non-small cell lung cancer that progressed on radiotherapy plus ipilimumab. Some clones in this sample may be carry-over from other donors' samples. The sample consisted of peripheral blood, taken from a patient treated with radiotherapy plus ipilimumab. The CDR3 bases are TGTGCCAGCAGCTTTTACCATGGGGGCTCCTACGAGCAGTACTTC. Its protein product is CASSFYHGGSYEQYF. The full variable domain, completed using reference TRBV5-8 and TRBJ2-7, is EAGVTQSPTHLIKTRGQQATLRCSPISGHTSVYWYQQALGLGLQFLLWYDEGEERNRGNFPPRFSGRQFPNYSSELNVNALELEDSALYLCASSFYHGGSYEQYFGPGTRLTVT.